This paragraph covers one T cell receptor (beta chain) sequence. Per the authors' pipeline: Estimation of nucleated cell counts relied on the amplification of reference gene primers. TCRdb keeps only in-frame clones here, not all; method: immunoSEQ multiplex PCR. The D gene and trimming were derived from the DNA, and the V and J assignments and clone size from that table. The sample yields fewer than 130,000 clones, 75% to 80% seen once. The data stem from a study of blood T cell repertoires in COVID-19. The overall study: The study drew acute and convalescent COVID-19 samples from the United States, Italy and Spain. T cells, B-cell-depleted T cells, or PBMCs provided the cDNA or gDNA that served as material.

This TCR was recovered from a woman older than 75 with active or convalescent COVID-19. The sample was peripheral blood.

CDR3 nucleotides: TGTGCCAGCAGCGCGACCGGGACTAGCGGGAGTCGCGAGCAGTACTTC. Amino acids: CASSATGTSGSREQYF. V and J are TRBV9 and TRBJ2-7; 14 bases are a match to TRBD2. J was trimmed by 6 bases and V by 3 bases; bases with no gene match: 8. Germline V gives CDR1 SGDLS, CDR2 YYNGEE. The CDR3 totals 16 residues.